The TCR beta chain under discussion was sequenced for a study of a mutant IDH1 vaccine in newly diagnosed glioma. Background on the study: Before enrollment, patients got radiotherapy alone, temozolomide alone, or mostly the combination.

Described time point: baseline, week 1 (first vaccination visit). The treatment was: pre-vaccination baseline after standard-of-care therapy. Per the germline V gene, CDR1 is LNHNV and CDR2 is YYDKDF (reference sequence). The length of the CDR3 is 15 residues. V was shortened by 0 bases and J by 4 bases, with 11 bases between the two germline ends. The data were produced by immunoSEQ multiplex PCR, yet TCRdb's version contains in-frame clones alone and is incomplete. Of approximately 92,000 clones listed, 80% are singletons. The study's findings and limits: Among patients, 90% to 95% showed immune responses induced by the vaccine.

Turning to this clone: Its cognate antigen is unknown.

The receptor's source is a middle-aged man with glioma. V gene TRBV15 combines with J gene TRBJ2-3, with D perhaps TRBD1 (6 bases). The specimen was PBMCs, collected from a glioma patient treated with radiotherapy, temozolomide or both. CDR3 sequence reads: CATSRDSAGADTQYF. CDR3 bases: TGTGCCACCAGCAGAGATTCGGCAGGGGCAGATACGCAGTATTTT. Complete variable domain (other parts from reference TRBV15 and TRBJ2-3): DAMVIQNPRYQVTQFGKPVTLSCSQTLNHNVMYWYQQKSSQAPKLLFHYYDKDFNNEADTPDNFQSRRPNTSFCFLDIRSPGLGDTAMYLCATSRDSAGADTQYFGPGTRLTVL.